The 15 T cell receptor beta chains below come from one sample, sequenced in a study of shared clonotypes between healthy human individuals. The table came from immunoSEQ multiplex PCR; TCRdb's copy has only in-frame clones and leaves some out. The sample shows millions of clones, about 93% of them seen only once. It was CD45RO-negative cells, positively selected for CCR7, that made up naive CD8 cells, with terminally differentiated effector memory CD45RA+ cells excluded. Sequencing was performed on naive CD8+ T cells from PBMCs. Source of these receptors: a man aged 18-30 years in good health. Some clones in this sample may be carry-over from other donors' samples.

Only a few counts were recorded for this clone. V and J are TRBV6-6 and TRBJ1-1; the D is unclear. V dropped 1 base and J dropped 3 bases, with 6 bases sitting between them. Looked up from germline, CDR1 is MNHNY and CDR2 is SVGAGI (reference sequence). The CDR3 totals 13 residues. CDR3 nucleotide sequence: TGTGCCAGCAGTTACTTGGGGTACACTGAAGCTTTCTTT. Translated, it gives CASSYLGYTEAFF.

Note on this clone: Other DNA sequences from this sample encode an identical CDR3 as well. In DNA form, the CDR3 reads TGCAGCGTTGAGGGGGCCGGGACTGAAGCTTTCTTT. Its protein product is CSVEGAGTEAFF. The rearrangement joins TRBV29-1 to TRBJ1-1, with D maybe TRBD1 (6 bases). V was trimmed by 3 bases and J by 5 bases, leaving 10 bases between them. Germline assignment: CDR1 SQVTM and CDR2 ANQGSEA. The CDR3 runs 12 residues.

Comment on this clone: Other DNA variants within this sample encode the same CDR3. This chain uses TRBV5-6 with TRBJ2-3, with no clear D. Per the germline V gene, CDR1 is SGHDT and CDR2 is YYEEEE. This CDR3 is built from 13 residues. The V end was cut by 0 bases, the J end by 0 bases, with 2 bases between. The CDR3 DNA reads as TGTGCCAGCAGCTTGGGGAGCACAGATACGCAGTATTTT. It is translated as CASSLGSTDTQYF.

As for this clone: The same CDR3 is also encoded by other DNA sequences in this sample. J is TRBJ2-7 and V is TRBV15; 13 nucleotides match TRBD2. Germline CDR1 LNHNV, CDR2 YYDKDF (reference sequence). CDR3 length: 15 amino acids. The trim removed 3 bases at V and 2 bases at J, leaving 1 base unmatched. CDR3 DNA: TGTGCCACCAGCAGGGGGACTAGCGGGACCTACGAGCAGTACTTC. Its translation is CATSRGTSGTYEQYF.

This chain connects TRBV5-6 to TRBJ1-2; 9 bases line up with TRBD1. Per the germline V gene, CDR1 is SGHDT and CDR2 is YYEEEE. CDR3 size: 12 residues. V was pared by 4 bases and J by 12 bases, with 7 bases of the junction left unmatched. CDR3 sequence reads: CASSRGDREDTF. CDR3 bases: TGTGCCAGCAGCCGAGGGGACAGGGAGGACACCTTC.

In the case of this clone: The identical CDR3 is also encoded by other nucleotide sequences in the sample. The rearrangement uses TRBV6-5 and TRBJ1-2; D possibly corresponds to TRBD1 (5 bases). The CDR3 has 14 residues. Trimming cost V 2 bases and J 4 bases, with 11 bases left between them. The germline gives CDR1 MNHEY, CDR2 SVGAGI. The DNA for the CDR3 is TGTGCCAGCAGTTACGGGGGGGAAAGCTATGGCTACACCTTC. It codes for CASSYGGESYGYTF.

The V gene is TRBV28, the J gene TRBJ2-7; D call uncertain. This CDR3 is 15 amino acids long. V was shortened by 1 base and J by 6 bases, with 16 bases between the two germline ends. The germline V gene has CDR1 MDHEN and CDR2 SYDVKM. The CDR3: CASSLLSRPHTEQYF. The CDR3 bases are TGTGCCAGCAGTTTATTGTCCAGGCCCCACACCGAGCAGTACTTC.

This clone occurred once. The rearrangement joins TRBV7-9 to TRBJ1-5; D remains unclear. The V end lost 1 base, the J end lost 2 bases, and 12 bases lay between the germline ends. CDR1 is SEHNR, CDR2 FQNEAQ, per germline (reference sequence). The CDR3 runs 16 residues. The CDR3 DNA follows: TGTGCCAGCAGCTTAGTCGGGCCGCGCGGCAATCAGCCCCAGCATTTT. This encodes CASSLVGPRGNQPQHF. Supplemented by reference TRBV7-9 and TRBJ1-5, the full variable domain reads DTGVSQNPRHKITKRGQNVTFRCDPISEHNRLYWYRQTLGQGPEFLTYFQNEAQLEKSRLLSDRFSAERPKGSFSTLEIQRTEQGDSAMYLCASSLVGPRGNQPQHFGDGTRLSIL.

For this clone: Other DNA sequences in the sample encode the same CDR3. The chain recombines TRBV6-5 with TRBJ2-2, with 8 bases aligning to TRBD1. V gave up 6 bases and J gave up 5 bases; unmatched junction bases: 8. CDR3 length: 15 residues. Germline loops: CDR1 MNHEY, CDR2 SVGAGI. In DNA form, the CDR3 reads TGTGCCAGCAGCCCCGGGACAGGCCGGACCGGGGAGCTGTTTTTT. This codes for CASSPGTGRTGELFF.

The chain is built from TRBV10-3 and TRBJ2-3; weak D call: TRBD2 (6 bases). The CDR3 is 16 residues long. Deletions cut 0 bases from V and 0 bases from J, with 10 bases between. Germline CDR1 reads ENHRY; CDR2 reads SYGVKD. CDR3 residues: CAISESISGSTDTQYF. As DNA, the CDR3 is TGTGCCATCAGTGAGTCGATTAGCGGTAGCACAGATACGCAGTATTTT.

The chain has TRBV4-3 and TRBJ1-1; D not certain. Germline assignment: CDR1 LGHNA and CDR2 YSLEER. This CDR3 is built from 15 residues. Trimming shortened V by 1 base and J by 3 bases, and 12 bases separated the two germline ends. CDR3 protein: CASSQGSGQDTEAFF. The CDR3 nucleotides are TGCGCCAGCAGCCAAGGGTCCGGGCAAGACACTGAAGCTTTCTTT.

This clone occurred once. The CDR3 region has the DNA TGTGCCAGCAGCGTAGGGGGACCACTATACGAGCAGTACTTC. It codes for CASSVGGPLYEQYF. This chain connects TRBV9 to TRBJ2-7, with D perhaps assigned TRBD1 or TRBD2 (5 bases each). The V end was cut by 0 bases, the J end by 4 bases, with 11 bases between. Germline V gene lookup returns CDR1 SGDLS and CDR2 YYNGEE. The CDR3 totals 14 residues.

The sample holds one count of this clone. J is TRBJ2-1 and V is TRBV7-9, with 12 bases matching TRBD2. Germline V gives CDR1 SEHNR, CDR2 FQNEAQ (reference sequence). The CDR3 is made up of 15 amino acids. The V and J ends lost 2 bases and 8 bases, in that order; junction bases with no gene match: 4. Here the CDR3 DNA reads TGTGCCAGCAGCTTACCTAGCGGGAGGGTGGATGAGCAGTTCTTC. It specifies CASSLPSGRVDEQFF.

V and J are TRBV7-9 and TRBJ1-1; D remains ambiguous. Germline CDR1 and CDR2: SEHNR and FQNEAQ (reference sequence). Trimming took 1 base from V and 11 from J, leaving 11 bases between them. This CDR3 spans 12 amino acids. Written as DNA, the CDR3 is TGTGCCAGCAGCTTAGGCGACATGAGGGCTTTCTTT. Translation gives CASSLGDMRAFF.

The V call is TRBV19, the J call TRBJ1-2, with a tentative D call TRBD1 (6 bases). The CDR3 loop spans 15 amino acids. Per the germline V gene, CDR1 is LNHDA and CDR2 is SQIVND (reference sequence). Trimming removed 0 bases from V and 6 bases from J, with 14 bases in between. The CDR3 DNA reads TGTGCCAGTAGTATAGATAGGGCAGGGGTGAATGGCTACACCTTC. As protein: CASSIDRAGVNGYTF.